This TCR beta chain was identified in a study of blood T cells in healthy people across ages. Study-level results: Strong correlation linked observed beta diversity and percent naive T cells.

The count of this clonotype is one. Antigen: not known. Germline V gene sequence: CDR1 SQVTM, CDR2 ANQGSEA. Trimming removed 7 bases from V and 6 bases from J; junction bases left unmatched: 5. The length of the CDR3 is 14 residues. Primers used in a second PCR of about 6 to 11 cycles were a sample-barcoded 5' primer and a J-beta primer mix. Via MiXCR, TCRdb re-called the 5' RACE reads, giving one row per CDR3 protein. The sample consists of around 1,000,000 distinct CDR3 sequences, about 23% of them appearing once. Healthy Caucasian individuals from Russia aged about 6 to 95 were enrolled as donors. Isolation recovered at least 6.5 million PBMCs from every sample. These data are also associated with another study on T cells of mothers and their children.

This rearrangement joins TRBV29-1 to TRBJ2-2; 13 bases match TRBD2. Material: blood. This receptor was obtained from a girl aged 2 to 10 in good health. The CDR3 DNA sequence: TGCAGCGGATTACTAGCGGGAGGGCCCGGGGAGCTGTTTTTT. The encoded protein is CSGLLAGGPGELFF.